This TCR beta chain was recorded in a study of beta chain features in type 1 diabetes. Study-wide points: cDNA sequencing could over-represent cells with high TCR expression.

The authors reverse transcribed all of the isolated RNA, so sequencing captured expressed TCRB transcripts. The method was immunoSEQ multiplex PCR; TCRdb's version includes in-frame clones alone and lacks a portion of them. The repertoire includes 200,000 to 250,000 clones, 25% to 30% of them detected once, and roughly 4% sits in the top ten. This clone was seen more than once but under ten times. The target antigen is unknown. The CDR3 sequence is 15 residues long. The ends lost 3 bases at V and 6 bases at J; junction bases unmatched: 7. Germline V gene data show CDR1 as LGHNA and CDR2 as YSLEER. The TCR originated in a man between 25 and 39 years old in good health. The gene calls are TRBV4-3 and TRBJ2-2; 7 bases are a match to TRBD1. Sequencing used central memory CD4+ T cells from blood. The CDR3 spells CASSQATGIAGELFF. The CDR3 DNA sequence: TGCGCCAGCAGCCAGGCGACAGGGATCGCCGGGGAGCTGTTTTTT.